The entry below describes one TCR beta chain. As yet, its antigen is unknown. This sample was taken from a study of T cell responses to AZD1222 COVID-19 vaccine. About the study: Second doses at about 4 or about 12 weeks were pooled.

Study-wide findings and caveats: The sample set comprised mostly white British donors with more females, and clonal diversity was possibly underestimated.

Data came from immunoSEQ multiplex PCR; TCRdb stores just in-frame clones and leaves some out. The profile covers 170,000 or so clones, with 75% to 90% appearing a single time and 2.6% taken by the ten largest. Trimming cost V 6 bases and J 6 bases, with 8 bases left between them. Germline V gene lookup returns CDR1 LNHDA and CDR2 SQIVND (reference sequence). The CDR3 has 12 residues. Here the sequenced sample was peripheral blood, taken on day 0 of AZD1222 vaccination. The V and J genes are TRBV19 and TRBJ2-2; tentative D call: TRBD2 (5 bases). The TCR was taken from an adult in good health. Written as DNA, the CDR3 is TGTGCCAGTAGGCTCGGGGCCGGGGAGCTGTTTTTT. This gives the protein CASRLGAGELFF.